Listed below are T cell receptor beta chains from one sample, sequenced in a study of cytomegalovirus exposure and HLA in healthy donors. Using immunoSEQ multiplex PCR, the repertoire was profiled, and TCRdb retains in-frame clones only, with some absent. Here the sample spans 140,000 to 150,000 clones, roughly a tenth being singletons. Sequenced input: PBMCs. The receptors come from a male donor in good health and CMV-seronegative. Both conserved end residues are part of each CDR3. Each record gives: V gene, clone size, CDR3 protein. Clone size is given for some rows only: seen once, a few or many times, or a class if the clone is expanded.

>TRBV2|-
CASKGDRTVARNQPQHF
>TRBV5-6|few
CASSSKQWGGTDTQYF
>TRBV4-1|-
CASSRAGSNQPQHF
>TRBV10-3|few
CAISEGTGNSGNTIYF
>TRBV19|-
CASKTGDQPQHF
>TRBV5-1|-
CASSYPTRGAILGEQYF
>TRBV5-1|few
CASSIGTAGTGELFF
>TRBV29-1|-
CSVEDLAGGHDTGELFF
>TRBV5-1|few
CASSHRGQGRIAGENEQYF
>TRBV19|-
CASGGRRGASVSDGYTF
>TRBV5-8|-
CASSLVPDTSYNEQFF
>TRBV2|few
CATVFSTDTQYF
>TRBV19|-
CATGDRGFMNTEAFF
>TRBV5-4|-
CASSAGTPGGTEAFF
>TRBV4-1|-
CASSPWTGEYGYTF
>TRBV5-1|few
CASSSEGVGNIQYF
>TRBV28|-
CASSPVNEKLFF
>TRBV27|-
CASSGRSYEQYF
>TRBV30|few
CAWSKGLAGLDTQYF
>TRBV28|-
CASSSRADTQYF
>TRBV19|-
CASKDRGDSNQPQHF
>TRBV5-4|few
CASSAGLAHNTDTQYF
>TRBV5-8|-
CASSLAGLAGDTQYF
>TRBV28|-
CASSLGSGQGRSPLHF
>TRBV5-3|-
CARSLTRIAGWYEQYF
>TRBV5-4|few
CASRFVEGDSNEQFF
>TRBV28|few
CASSLLFGGGHRVGIQYF
>TRBV5-1|few
CASSFAGRSTDTQYF
>TRBV27|-
CASSLSLAGANEQFF
>TRBV28|few
CASRLQGFSPLHF
>TRBV29-1|-
CRPQSYEQYF